The 24 T cell receptor beta chains below come from one sample, sequenced in a study of regulatory T cells in long-lasting Graves disease. Both iRepertoire HTBI primers and Arm-PCR of CDR3 regions were used to build the TCR beta libraries. TCRdb reprocessed the multiplex PCR reads via MiXCR and lists one record per CDR3 protein. This table has roughly 500,000 distinct CDR3 sequences, roughly 13% appearing once. The time point was: newly diagnosed GD, antithyroid drugs for less than 3 months. Preparation of the TCR library used RNA extracted from PBMCs. In addition, the sample was reused for a study of T cells in Graves' hyperthyroidism and ophthalmopathy.

This specimen consisted of peripheral blood mononuclear cells (PBMCs), obtained at new diagnosis, from a patient treated with antithyroid drugs. The receptors derive from a man aged 25-40 years with Graves disease.

The CDR3 sequence: CATSRAHIAEGSQYF. Written as DNA, the CDR3 is TGTGCCACCAGCAGAGCCCATATAGCGGAAGGGTCCCAGTACTTC. This chain connects TRBV15 to TRBJ2-5; D perhaps matches TRBD2 (6 bases). The CDR3 runs to 15 residues. The ends were cut back, 1 base at V and 9 bases at J, with 18 bases in the middle. Per germline, CDR1 LNHNV and CDR2 YYDKDF (reference sequence).

This chain links TRBV20-1 with TRBJ2-2; 8 nucleotides line up with TRBD2. Trimming cost V 4 bases and J 5 bases; bases outside gene matches: 12. The germline V gene encodes CDR1 DFQATT and CDR2 SNEGSKA (reference sequence). The CDR3 is made up of 16 amino acids. The DNA for the CDR3 is TGCAGTGCTACCGCGAGAAGCGGGAGTAGGACCGGGGAGCTGTTTTTT. Amino acid sequence: CSATARSGSRTGELFF.

This clonotype was found a few times. The junction does not match germline at one end; this may be a read error. This chain's CDR3 is CASNQRPPGKHNEQFF. Written as DNA, the CDR3 is TGTGCCAGCAACCAAAGGCCCCCGGGTAAACACAATGAGCAGTTCTTC. The chain carries TRBV3-1 and TRBJ2-1; no reliable D call. Per the germline V gene, CDR1 is LGHDT and CDR2 is YNNKEL (reference sequence). The CDR3 runs 16 residues.

This clonotype appeared many times. The chain joins TRBV7-9 to TRBJ2-3; the D gene could be TRBD1 or TRBD2 (5 bases each). The CDR3 contains 15 residues. V was trimmed by 5 bases and J by 0 bases, leaving 12 bases between them. Germline V gene sequence: CDR1 SEHNR, CDR2 FQNEAQ (reference sequence). The DNA for the CDR3 is TGTGCCAGCAGCCTCGGGACCGTTAGCACAGATACGCAGTATTTT. Its protein product is CASSLGTVSTDTQYF.

The genes are TRBV6-4 and TRBJ2-1; D not certain. Deletions cut 2 bases from V and 0 bases from J, with 8 bases between. The CDR3 consists of 15 residues. Looked up from germline, CDR1 is MRHNA and CDR2 is SNTAGT. CDR3 DNA sequence: TGTGCCAGCAGTGACGAGCCGAGCTCCTACAATGAGCAGTTCTTC. This encodes CASSDEPSSYNEQFF.

This clonotype was counted many times. This chain uses TRBV24-1 with TRBJ1-1; 7 nucleotides agree with TRBD1. Germline V gene lookup returns CDR1 KGHDR and CDR2 SFDVKD. This CDR3 is 13 amino acids long. J gave up 6 bases and V 1 base, and 1 base lay outside the gene matches. The CDR3 DNA reads TGTGCCACCAGTGATTTAACAGGGGCTGAAGCTTTCTTT. Protein sequence: CATSDLTGAEAFF.

This clonotype was counted between two and nine times. The V and J genes are TRBV18 and TRBJ2-1; D may be TRBD2 (5 bases). V was cut by 1 base and J by 15 bases, with 10 bases left in between. Germline V CDR1 and CDR2: KGHSH, LQKENI. The CDR3 extends over 11 amino acids. CDR3 region: CASSPRRRVFF. Here the CDR3 DNA reads TGTGCCAGCTCACCACGGAGGCGTGTGTTCTTC.

Only a few counts were recorded for this clonotype. The J gene is TRBJ1-2, the V gene TRBV7-6, with a weak D call TRBD1 (5 bases). Germline lookup yields CDR1 SGHVS and CDR2 FNYEAQ. Trimming cost V 5 bases and J 3 bases, with 22 bases left between them. This CDR3 is 17 amino acids long. CDR3 loop: CASSQSAGTQGDYGYTF. The DNA for the CDR3 is TGTGCCAGCAGCCAATCCGCCGGGACCCAGGGAGACTATGGCTACACCTTC.

The sample holds a few counts of this clonotype. CDR3 in amino acids: CASSSVDRERGQFF. The CDR3 DNA follows: TGTGCCAGCAGCTCGGTGGACAGGGAGAGGGGGCAGTTCTTC. The V and J genes are TRBV5-6 and TRBJ2-1; 8 nucleotides align to TRBD1. CDR3 length equals 14 residues. CDR1 is SGHDT, CDR2 YYEEEE, per germline. Losses at the gene ends were 3 bases for V and 12 bases for J; bases not matched to a gene: 11.

This clonotype was observed at least ten times. V usage is TRBV27 and J usage is TRBJ2-7; 8 bases match TRBD2. The CDR3 loop spans 15 amino acids. Unmatched junction bases numbered 9, after V lost 4 bases and J lost 4 bases. Germline loops: CDR1 MNHEY, CDR2 SMNVEV (reference sequence). For the CDR3, the DNA is TGTGCCAGCAGTTGGGCTAGCGGGTACAGGTACGAGCAGTACTTC. Its translation: CASSWASGYRYEQYF.

The chain is built from TRBV19 and TRBJ1-2; 7 bases map to TRBD1. Germline loops: CDR1 LNHDA, CDR2 SQIVND (reference sequence). This CDR3 is 15 amino acids long. Losses at the gene ends were 3 bases for V and 8 bases for J; bases not matched to a gene: 12. The chain's CDR3 is CASSIPGQYLGGYTF. Written as DNA, the CDR3 is TGTGCCAGTAGTATCCCGGGACAGTACTTAGGAGGCTACACCTTC.

The V and J genes are TRBV5-1 and TRBJ2-5, with a weak D call TRBD2 (6 bases). V lost 4 bases, J lost 2 bases, and 18 bases lay in between. CDR3 length: 16 residues. In germline, CDR1 is SGHRS, CDR2 YFSETQ. The CDR3 nucleotides read TGCGCCAGCAGCCTGTCGGGACTGAGGCAGCAAGAGACCCAGTACTTC. It codes for CASSLSGLRQQETQYF.

In its sample, this clonotype was seen many times. This chain connects TRBV19 to TRBJ1-5; perhaps TRBD1 as D (6 bases). Trimming took off 5 bases at V and 6 bases at J, with 11 bases between the two ends. The V gene's germline CDR1 is LNHDA and CDR2 SQIVND (reference sequence). The CDR3 totals 13 residues. The CDR3 DNA reads TGTGCCAGTAGTCTACAGGGATTTCAGCCCCAGCATTTT. This sequence encodes CASSLQGFQPQHF.

This clonotype was seen many times. The gene calls are TRBV7-9 and TRBJ2-7, with a tentative D call TRBD2 (6 bases). V dropped 4 bases and J dropped 0 bases, with 28 bases sitting between them. The CDR3 loop spans 20 amino acids. In germline, CDR1 is SEHNR, CDR2 FQNEAQ (reference sequence). This CDR3 is CASSYPGLPLPDRDSYEQYF. For the CDR3, the DNA is TGTGCCAGCAGCTACCCGGGACTCCCACTCCCTGACCGGGACTCCTACGAGCAGTACTTC.

This clonotype was counted only a few times. A clone one base away is much larger, so this may be a read error. This chain connects TRBV10-3 to TRBJ2-4; 8 bases are shared with TRBD1. V gave up 3 bases and J gave up 8 bases; unmatched junction bases: 6. The CDR3 has 14 residues. The germline V gene encodes CDR1 ENHRY and CDR2 SYGVKD. The CDR3 loop reads CAISDAGGADIQYF. The CDR3 DNA follows: TGTGCCATCAGTGATGCAGGGGGCGCGGACATTCAGTACTTC.

The rearrangement links TRBV5-1 to TRBJ2-5; D is unclear. Germline V lookup: CDR1 SGHRS, CDR2 YFSETQ. The CDR3 spans 14 residues. V was cut by 4 bases and J by 2 bases, with 12 bases left in between. The chain's CDR3 is CASSPTAGQETQYF. The CDR3, as DNA: TGCGCCAGCAGCCCTACGGCTGGGCAAGAGACCCAGTACTTC. Full variable domain (missing parts from reference TRBV5-1 and TRBJ2-5): KAGVTQTPRYLIKTRGQQVTLSCSPISGHRSVSWYQQTPGQGLQFLFEYFSETQRNKGNFPGRFSGRQFSNSRSEMNVSTLELGDSALYLCASSPTAGQETQYFGPGTRLLVL.

This clonotype was detected a few times. V is TRBV6-2 or TRBV6-3 and J is TRBJ1-5, with 7 bases matching TRBD1. The length of the CDR3 is 19 residues. With V trimmed by 0 bases and J by 8 bases, 19 bases remained unmatched. The V gene's germline CDR1 is MNHEY and CDR2 SVGEGT. The CDR3 nucleotides read TGTGCCAGCAGTTACTCGTCCCGGGACAGATTCACGCCTGGAGAGCCCCAGCATTTT. Translating gives CASSYSSRDRFTPGEPQHF.

Remarks on this clonotype: A read error may be the cause here, since a much bigger clone is one base away. J is TRBJ2-3 and V is TRBV6-2 or TRBV6-3; TRBD2 aligns across 8 bases. The J segment lost 12 bases and the V segment lost 7 bases, leaving 21 bases of the junction unmatched. The CDR3 extends over 16 amino acids. Germline V gene sequence: CDR1 MNHEY, CDR2 SVGEGT. The CDR3 DNA is TGTGCCAGCACTACCCGGGACGGGGGGGTCTGGGCGGATCAGTATTTT. This sequence encodes CASTTRDGGVWADQYF.

As for this clonotype: A much larger clone lies a single base off, so this may be a read error. The chain uses TRBV12-3 or TRBV12-4 and TRBJ2-3; D unresolved. The CDR3 has 13 amino acids. V lost 7 bases to trimming and J lost 0 bases, with 8 bases between them. CDR3 loop: CASIRASTDTQYF. CDR3 in DNA: TGTGCCAGCATTAGGGCCAGCACAGATACGCAGTATTTT.

This clonotype was counted at least ten times. The CDR3 region has the DNA TGTGCCAGCAGCTTGCGGGGGGCGAAAACCAGCACAGATACGCAGTATTTT. Residues: CASSLRGAKTSTDTQYF. The chain is built from TRBV11-2 and TRBJ2-3; 8 bases fit TRBD2. Germline lookup yields CDR1 SGHAT and CDR2 FQNNGV. V was clipped by 3 bases and J by 0 bases; unmatched bases: 8. The CDR3 runs to 17 residues.

This clonotype has at least ten counts. The chain employs TRBV6-5 and TRBJ2-3, with 12 positions matching TRBD2. V was clipped by 3 bases and J by 8 bases; unmatched bases: 6. The CDR3 sequence is 15 residues long. Germline CDR1 and CDR2: MNHEY and SVGAGI. The CDR3 sequence is CASSYSTSGSATQYF. The CDR3 DNA reads TGTGCCAGCAGTTATTCGACTAGCGGGAGCGCTACGCAGTATTTT.

The chain carries TRBV6-1 and TRBJ1-3; a possible D gene is TRBD1 (5 bases). Germline V gene sequence: CDR1 MNHNS, CDR2 SASEGT. This CDR3 spans 14 amino acids. With 6 bases removed from V and 0 bases from J, the gap between germline ends came to 9 bases. The CDR3 nucleotides read TGTGCCAGCAGCTACCAGGGCTCTGGAAACACCATATATTTT. This sequence encodes CASSYQGSGNTIYF.

This clonotype has a count of ten or more. V and J are TRBV24-1 and TRBJ2-1, with TRBD2 identical over 10 bases. CDR1 is KGHDR and CDR2 is SFDVKD in the germline V gene. The CDR3 runs to 15 residues. V trimming: 3 bases; J trimming: 9 bases; junction bases outside the gene matches: 7. The CDR3 nucleotides read TGTGCCACCAGTGATAGCGGGAGGGCGTTTGGTGAGCAGTTCTTC. Amino acid sequence: CATSDSGRAFGEQFF.

The chain employs TRBV29-1 and TRBJ2-1, with 8 bases that match TRBD1. CDR3 length: 15 amino acids. Unmatched junction bases numbered 16, after V lost 2 bases and J lost 13 bases. The germline V gene encodes CDR1 SQVTM and CDR2 ANQGSEA. CDR3 sequence reads: CSVEMAGGPGGTQFF. CDR3 nucleotide sequence: TGCAGCGTTGAAATGGCAGGGGGCCCTGGGGGGACCCAGTTCTTC.